This T cell receptor (beta chain) emerged from a study of T cell changes during pregnancy in multiple sclerosis. J lost 6 bases, V lost 5 bases, and 12 bases had no gene match. Looked up from germline, CDR1 is SEHNR and CDR2 is FQNEAQ (reference sequence). The CDR3 has 16 residues. Produced via immunoSEQ multiplex PCR; TCRdb's table is partial and in-frame only. The sample contains some 51,000 clones, about 94% of which appear only once. This specimen was CD4+ T cells from peripheral blood mononuclear cells, taken in the first trimester of pregnancy. The receptor comes from a female donor with multiple sclerosis, enrolled in a pregnancy study. The genes are TRBV7-9 and TRBJ2-1; 8 nucleotides agree with TRBD2. CDR3 DNA sequence: TGTGCCAGCAGCCAGAGGGTCGGGGGGGCGGTCAATGAGCAGTTCTTC. It yields the protein CASSQRVGGAVNEQFF.